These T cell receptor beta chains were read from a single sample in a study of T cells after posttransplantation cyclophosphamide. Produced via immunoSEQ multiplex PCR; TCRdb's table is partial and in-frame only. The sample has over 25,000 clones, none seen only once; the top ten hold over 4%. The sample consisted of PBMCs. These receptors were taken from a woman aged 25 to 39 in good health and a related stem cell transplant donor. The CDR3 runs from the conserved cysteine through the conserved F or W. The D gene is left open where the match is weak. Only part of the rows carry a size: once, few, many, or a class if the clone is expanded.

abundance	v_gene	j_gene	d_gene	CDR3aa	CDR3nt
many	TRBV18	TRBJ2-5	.	CASSPLRPGHLQETQYF	TGTGCCAGCTCACCACTCCGCCCGGGACACCTTCAAGAGACCCAGTACTTC
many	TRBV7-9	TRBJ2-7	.	CASSHSYEQYF	TGTGCCAGCAGCCACTCCTACGAGCAGTACTTC
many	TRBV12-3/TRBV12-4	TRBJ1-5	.	CASSLSFRQEPTSNQPQHF	TGTGCCAGCAGTTTAAGTTTTCGACAGGAGCCGACTAGCAATCAGCCCCAGCATTTT
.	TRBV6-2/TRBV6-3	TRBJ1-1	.	CASSYPSPAFF	TGTGCCAGCAGTTATCCGTCTCCAGCTTTCTTT
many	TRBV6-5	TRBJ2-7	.	CASSFRGSEQYF	TGTGCCAGCAGTTTCAGGGGAAGTGAGCAGTACTTC
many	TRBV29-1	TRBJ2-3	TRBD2	CSVEVAGGTDTQYF	TGCAGCGTTGAGGTAGCGGGGGGCACAGATACGCAGTATTTT
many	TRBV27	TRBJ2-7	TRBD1	CASSLGTGDLYEQYF	TGTGCCAGCAGTTTGGGCACAGGGGACCTCTACGAGCAGTACTTC
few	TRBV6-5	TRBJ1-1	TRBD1	CASSYGQGFRTEAFF	TGTGCCAGCAGTTACGGACAGGGCTTTCGCACTGAAGCTTTCTTT
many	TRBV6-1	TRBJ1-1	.	CASSVEGRTMNTEAFF	TGTGCCAGCAGTGTGGAGGGCAGAACCATGAACACTGAAGCTTTCTTT
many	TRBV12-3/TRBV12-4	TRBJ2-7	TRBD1	CASTGDSYEQYF	TGTGCCAGCACCGGGGACAGCTACGAGCAGTACTTC
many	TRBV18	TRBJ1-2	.	CASSPGLRGYGYTF	TGTGCCAGCTCGCCCGGTCTCCGGGGCTATGGCTACACCTTC
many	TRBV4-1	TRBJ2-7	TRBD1	CASSQGEGANYEQYF	TGCGCCAGCAGCCAAGGAGAGGGGGCGAACTACGAGCAGTACTTC
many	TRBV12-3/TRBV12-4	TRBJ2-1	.	CASSSWTSGRYNEQFF	TGTGCCAGCAGTTCTTGGACATCGGGTCGCTACAATGAGCAGTTCTTC
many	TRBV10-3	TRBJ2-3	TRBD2	CAISTSGGGTDTQYF	TGTGCCATCAGCACCAGCGGGGGTGGCACAGATACGCAGTATTTT
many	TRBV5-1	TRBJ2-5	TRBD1	CASRWDRGRETQYF	TGCGCCAGCAGATGGGACAGGGGGCGGGAGACCCAGTACTTC
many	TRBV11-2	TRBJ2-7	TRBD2	CASSLLADSYEQYF	TGTGCCAGCAGCTTACTAGCGGACTCCTACGAGCAGTACTTC
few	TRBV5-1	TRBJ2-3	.	CASSFNSQDTQYF	TGCGCCAGCAGCTTTAACAGCCAAGATACGCAGTATTTT
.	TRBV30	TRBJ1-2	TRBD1	CAWSVSDRVYGYTF	TGTGCCTGGAGTGTATCGGACAGGGTGTATGGCTACACCTTC
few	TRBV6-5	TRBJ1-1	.	CASSSDRTAPTTEAFF	TGTGCCAGCAGTTCCGATCGGACAGCCCCGACCACTGAAGCTTTCTTT
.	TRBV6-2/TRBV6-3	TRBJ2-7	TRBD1	CANSSRDRVGYEQYF	TGTGCCAACAGTTCCCGGGACAGGGTCGGGTACGAGCAGTACTTC
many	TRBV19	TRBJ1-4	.	CASSELGGKLFF	TGTGCCAGTAGTGAGCTGGGGGGAAAACTGTTTTTT
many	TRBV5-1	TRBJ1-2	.	CASSSHTAGGVYGYTF	TGCGCCAGCAGCTCACACACCGCGGGGGGTGTCTATGGCTACACCTTC
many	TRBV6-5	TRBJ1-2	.	CASSPDSWNYGYTF	TGTGCCAGCAGTCCAGACAGTTGGAACTATGGCTACACCTTC
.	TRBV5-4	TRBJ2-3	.	CASRAGTDTQYF	TGTGCCAGCAGGGCAGGCACAGATACGCAGTATTTT
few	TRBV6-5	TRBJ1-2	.	CASRLRQNYGYTF	TGTGCCAGCAGACTACGACAGAACTATGGCTACACCTTC
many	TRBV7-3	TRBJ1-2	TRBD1	CASSLGQGFGYTF	TGTGCCAGCAGCTTGGGACAGGGTTTTGGCTACACCTTC
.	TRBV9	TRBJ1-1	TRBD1	CASSVGDRVGTEAFF	TGTGCCAGCAGCGTAGGGGACAGGGTGGGAACTGAAGCTTTCTTT
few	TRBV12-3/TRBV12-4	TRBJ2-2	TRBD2	CASSLSLADTGELFF	TGTGCCAGCAGTTTGAGTCTAGCGGACACCGGGGAGCTGTTTTTT
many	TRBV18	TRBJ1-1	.	CASSPAENTEAFF	TGTGCCAGCTCACCGGCGGAGAACACTGAAGCTTTCTTT
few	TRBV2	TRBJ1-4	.	CASSGGEEKLFF	TGTGCCAGCAGTGGCGGGGAGGAAAAACTGTTTTTT
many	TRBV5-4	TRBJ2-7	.	CASSLPGEGQYF	TGTGCCAGCAGCTTGCCAGGGGAGGGGCAGTACTTC
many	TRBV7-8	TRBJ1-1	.	CASSLLPDRNTEAFF	TGTGCCAGCAGCCTCCTACCCGACAGAAACACTGAAGCTTTCTTT
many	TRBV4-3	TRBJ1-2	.	CASSLERANYGYTF	TGCGCCAGCAGTCTCGAGAGAGCCAACTATGGCTACACCTTC
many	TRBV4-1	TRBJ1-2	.	CASSPHLSVGALRYGYTF	TGCGCCAGCAGCCCTCATTTAAGCGTGGGGGCGCTTAGGTATGGCTACACCTTC
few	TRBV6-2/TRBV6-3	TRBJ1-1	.	CASTPHSPTGNTEAFF	TGTGCCAGCACCCCACATTCTCCGACAGGGAACACTGAAGCTTTCTTT
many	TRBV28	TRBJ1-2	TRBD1	CASRQGTGNGYTF	TGTGCCAGCAGGCAAGGGACAGGGAATGGCTACACCTTC